This T cell receptor (beta chain) was observed in a study of CD8 T cells in ankylosing spondylitis. The CDR3 loop spans 14 amino acids. The junction had 8 bases not matched to a gene; V was cut back by 5 bases and J by 9 bases. Germline CDR1 LGHNT, CDR2 FRNRAP. Library preparation for TCR beta used quantitative 5'-RACE with molecular barcodes. TCRdb ran MiXCR on the 5' RACE reads and lists one entry per CDR3 protein. The sample consists of fewer than 250,000 distinct CDR3 sequences, about 10% of them appearing once. The sequence was collected from a male donor with ankylosing spondylitis or in good health (not recorded which). J is TRBJ2-1 and V is TRBV12-5, with TRBD2 matching over 9 bases. The sequenced sample consisted of blood, either unsorted or a sorted T cell fraction (not recorded which). The CDR3 region is CASGPGTSRAEQFF. The CDR3 region has the DNA TGTGCTAGTGGTCCGGGGACTAGCAGGGCTGAGCAGTTCTTC.